This T cell receptor (beta chain) was retrieved from a study of T-cell reconstitution after alpha-beta-depleted transplantation in children. General observations from the study: Several hundred graft clones that had expanded were reportedly the source of alpha-beta T cells about two months after transplant. Day-60 TCRbeta diversity that was high in some patients was derived from surviving recipient T cells and thymic progenitors. Newly generated T cells supplied most T-cell counts and diversity one year post-transplant.

This clonotype was seen ten or more times. No antigen is known for it. A library of TCRbeta sequences, prepared with unique molecular identifiers, was generated. TCRdb re-derived calls from the PCR reads in MiXCR, one entry per CDR3 protein. The sample has 550,000 to 600,000 distinct CDR3 sequences, about 23% seen once. This clonotype originated in a boy less than two years old who had a stem cell transplant for acute myeloid leukemia, so the T cells may come from the graft donor. The source material was PBMCs, mostly from graft donor cells, sampled 360 days after TCRalphabeta/CD19-depleted stem cell transplant.

The DNA of the CDR3 is TGTGCCAGCAGTGACTCACTGAGGACGCCAAACATTCAGTACTTC. Translating it yields CASSDSLRTPNIQYF. This sequence joins TRBV6-4 and TRBJ2-4; D uncertain. V lost 0 bases and J lost 6, with 12 bases in between. The CDR3 loop spans 15 amino acids. Per the germline V gene, CDR1 is MRHNA and CDR2 is SNTAGT.